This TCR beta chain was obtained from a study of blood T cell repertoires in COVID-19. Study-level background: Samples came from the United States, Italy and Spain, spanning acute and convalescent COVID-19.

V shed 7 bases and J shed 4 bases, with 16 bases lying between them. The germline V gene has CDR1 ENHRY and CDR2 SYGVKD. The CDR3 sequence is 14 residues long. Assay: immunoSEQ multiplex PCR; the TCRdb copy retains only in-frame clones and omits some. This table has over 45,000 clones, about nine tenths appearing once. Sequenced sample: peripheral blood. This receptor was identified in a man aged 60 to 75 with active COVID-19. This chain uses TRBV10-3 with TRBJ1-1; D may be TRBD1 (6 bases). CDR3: CAITPQGPGTEAFF. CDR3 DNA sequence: TGTGCCATCACCCCCCAGGGGCCCGGCACTGAAGCTTTCTTT.